This paragraph covers one T cell receptor beta chain sequence. No antigen is known for it. Using immunoSEQ multiplex PCR, the repertoire was profiled, and TCRdb retains in-frame clones only, with some absent. The table shows about 10,000 clones, with over 70% occurring only once. This sample is drawn from a study of OX40 agonist ivuxolimab in advanced cancers. Broader study findings: Several nonresponders also turned out to have low normalized T-cell clonal expansion.

The material sequenced was CD4+ or CD8+ T cells sorted from blood, taken in a trial of the OX40 agonist ivuxolimab. This receptor was taken from an adult with an advanced solid tumor such as melanoma, head and neck, liver or kidney cancer.

CDR3 sequence (DNA): TGTGCCAAGAAGACTAGCGGGCCGCACAATGAGCAGTTCTTC. It specifies CAKKTSGPHNEQFF. The chain couples TRBV21-1 to TRBJ2-1; the listed D gene, TRBD2, was not tested against the DNA. TRBV21-1 is marked as a pseudogene. The CDR3 is 14 residues long.